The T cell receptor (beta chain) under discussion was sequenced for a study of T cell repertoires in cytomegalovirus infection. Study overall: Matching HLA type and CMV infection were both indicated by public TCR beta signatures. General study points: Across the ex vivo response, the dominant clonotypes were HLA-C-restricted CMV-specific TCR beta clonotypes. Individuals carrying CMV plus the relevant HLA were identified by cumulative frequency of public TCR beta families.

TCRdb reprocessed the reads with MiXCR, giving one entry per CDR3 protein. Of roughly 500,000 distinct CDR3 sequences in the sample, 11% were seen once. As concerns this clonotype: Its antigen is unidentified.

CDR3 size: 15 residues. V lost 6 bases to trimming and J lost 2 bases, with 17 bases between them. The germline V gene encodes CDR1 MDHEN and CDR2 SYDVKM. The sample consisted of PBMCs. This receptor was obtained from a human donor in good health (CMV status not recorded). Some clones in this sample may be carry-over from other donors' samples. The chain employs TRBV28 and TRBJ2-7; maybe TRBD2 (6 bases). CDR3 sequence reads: CASRQTLASTYEQYF. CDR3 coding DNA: TGTGCCAGCAGACAGACACTAGCATCAACCTACGAGCAGTACTTC.